Sequencing of this T cell receptor (beta chain) was carried out in a study of blood T cell repertoires in COVID-19. Study-wide context: Researchers got acute and convalescent COVID-19 samples from the United States, Italy and Spain. PBMCs, B-cell-depleted T cells, or T cells provided the cDNA or gDNA that made up the material.

In the original analysis: Reference gene primer amplification yielded estimated nucleated cell counts. Sequencing used immunoSEQ multiplex PCR; TCRdb keeps in-frame clones, though not all of them. V, J and clone size reflect that table, while D and trimming were determined from the DNA. The data show under 150,000 clones, under 80% seen once. The CDR3 sequence is 14 residues long. V lost 0 bases and J lost 3, with 9 bases in between. The germline gives CDR1 LNHNV, CDR2 YYDKDF (reference sequence). Sequencing was carried out using peripheral blood. The V call is TRBV15, the J call TRBJ2-7; a weak D match, TRBD1 (6 bases). The TCR was taken from a man aged 60 to 75 with acute or convalescent COVID-19. CDR3 residues: CATSRDNRVYEQYF. CDR3 DNA: TGTGCCACCAGCAGAGATAACAGGGTCTACGAGCAGTACTTC. The complete variable domain, with remaining parts taken from reference TRBV15 and TRBJ2-7, reads DAMVIQNPRYQVTQFGKPVTLSCSQTLNHNVMYWYQQKSSQAPKLLFHYYDKDFNNEADTPDNFQSRRPNTSFCFLDIRSPGLGDTAMYLCATSRDNRVYEQYFGPGTRLTVT.